These 8 T cell receptor beta chains were sequenced from one sample in a study of T cell responses to AZD1222 COVID-19 vaccine. Libraries were prepared by immunoSEQ multiplex PCR; TCRdb keeps only in-frame clonotypes and omits some of them. The sample carries 100,000 to 150,000 clones, approximately 91% recorded once. Specimen: peripheral blood, collected 28 days after the second AZD1222 dose. These receptors were taken from an adult who received the AZD1222 COVID-19 vaccine.

The chain couples TRBV10-3 to TRBJ1-1; TRBD1 agrees at 8 bases. J lost 5 bases, V lost 0 bases, and 5 bases had no gene match. Germline CDR1 ENHRY, CDR2 SYGVKD. This CDR3 is built from 15 residues. CDR3 sequence: CAISESTGAETEAFF. DNA of the CDR3: TGTGCCATCAGTGAGTCGACAGGGGCGGAGACTGAAGCTTTCTTT.

The gene calls are TRBV19 and TRBJ2-1; D gene uncertain. V shed 8 bases and J shed 5 bases, with 4 bases lying between them. The CDR3 totals 10 residues. Per the germline V gene, CDR1 is LNHDA and CDR2 is SQIVND (reference sequence). For the CDR3, the DNA is TGTGCCAGTGGGAACAATGAGCAGTTCTTC. It translates to CASGNNEQFF. Drawing the rest from reference TRBV19 and TRBJ2-1, the complete variable domain is DGGITQSPKYLFRKEGQNVTLSCEQNLNHDAMYWYRQDPGQGLRLIYYSQIVNDFQKGDIAEGYSVSREKKESFPLTVTSAQKNPTAFYLCASGNNEQFFGPGTRLTVL.

This chain links TRBV2 with TRBJ2-5; 7 bases map to TRBD1. The CDR3 has 12 amino acids. The V gene end was trimmed by 8 bases and the J gene end by 4 bases; junction bases not matched to a gene: 4. Germline V gives CDR1 SNHLY, CDR2 FYNNEI. CDR3 nucleotide sequence: TGTGCCAGCCGGGACAGCCGAGAGACCCAGTACTTC. It translates to CASRDSRETQYF.

This chain connects TRBV3-1 (or the pseudogene TRBV3-2) to TRBJ2-7; 8 bases are a match to TRBD2. Losses at the gene ends were 3 bases for V and 5 bases for J; bases not matched to a gene: 6. The CDR3 spans 14 residues. CDR1 and CDR2 from the germline V gene are LGHDT and YNNKEL (reference sequence). CDR3 protein: CASSQAGGPDEQYF. In DNA form, the CDR3 reads TGTGCCAGCAGCCAGGCGGGGGGCCCCGACGAGCAGTACTTC.

The chain carries TRBV12-3 or TRBV12-4 and TRBJ2-6; a possible D gene is TRBD2 (6 bases). This CDR3 region has 10 residues. Between the trimmed V and J ends, which lost 6 bases and 12 bases, there was a span of 6 bases. CDR3 nucleotide sequence: TGTGCCAGCAGGGGGGGCGTCCTGACTTTC. Residues: CASRGGVLTF.

CDR3 sequence (DNA): TGTGCCAGTAGTATAGAAAACAGGGGTAACTATGGCTACACCTTC. Encoded protein: CASSIENRGNYGYTF. The J gene is TRBJ1-2, the V gene TRBV19; 7 bases fit TRBD1. Germline CDR1 reads LNHDA; CDR2 reads SQIVND (reference sequence). Trimming took 0 bases from V and 1 from J; bases not matched to a gene: 2. The CDR3 extends over 15 amino acids. Looking up the rest from reference TRBV19 and TRBJ1-2 gives the full variable domain: DGGITQSPKYLFRKEGQNVTLSCEQNLNHDAMYWYRQDPGQGLRLIYYSQIVNDFQKGDIAEGYSVSREKKESFPLTVTSAQKNPTAFYLCASSIENRGNYGYTFGSGTRLTVV.

The chain employs TRBV9 and TRBJ1-2; TRBD1 agrees at 8 bases. Trimming at V came to 4 bases and at J to 5 bases, leaving 10 bases not matched to a gene. There are 15 residues in the CDR3. The germline CDR1 and CDR2 sequences are SGDLS and YYNGEE. CDR3 loop: CASSPRQGATYGYTF. CDR3 coding DNA: TGTGCCAGCAGCCCCCGTCAGGGGGCGACGTATGGCTACACCTTC.

The chain uses TRBV1 and TRBJ2-1; the D call of TRBD2 is as the table states it, not checked on the DNA. TRBV1 is a known pseudogene. The CDR3 covers 15 residues. CDR3 region: CTSSQGPAEYNEQFF. The CDR3 nucleotides read TGCACCAGCAGCCAAGGGCCAGCGGAATACAATGAGCAGTTCTTC.